One sample yielded the 30 T cell receptor beta chains listed below, sequenced in a study of blood T cell repertoires in COVID-19. TCRdb's copy holds only in-frame clones and misses some; the assay was immunoSEQ multiplex PCR. The profile covers about 250,000 clones, with just under 85% appearing a single time and roughly 10% taken by the ten largest. Sequenced input: peripheral blood. The receptors come from an elderly man with acute or convalescent COVID-19.

The rearrangement uses TRBV5-1 and TRBJ1-3; weak D call: TRBD1 (5 bases). V lost 4 bases to trimming and J lost 4 bases, with 12 bases between them. The CDR3 spans 14 residues. Per germline, CDR1 SGHRS and CDR2 YFSETQ. The CDR3 sequence is CASSRGGSGNTIYF. The CDR3 DNA follows: TGCGCCAGCAGCAGGGGAGGATCGGGAAACACCATATATTTT.

The chain uses TRBV29-1 and TRBJ2-5; 7 nucleotides agree with TRBD1. Germline-derived CDR1 and CDR2 are SQVTM and ANQGSEA. The CDR3 totals 13 residues. Unmatched junction bases numbered 10, after V lost 8 bases and J lost 4 bases. In DNA form, the CDR3 reads TGCAGCTTAAACAGGGGAATCGGAGAGACCCAGTACTTC. As protein: CSLNRGIGETQYF.

This rearrangement joins TRBV19 to TRBJ1-3; maybe TRBD1 (6 bases). V was pared by 7 bases and J by 0 bases, with 22 bases between. This CDR3 has 18 amino acids. In germline, CDR1 is LNHDA, CDR2 SQIVND (reference sequence). The DNA for the CDR3 is TGTGCCAGTACGGACTCCATCCTCCAGGGGCGCTCTGGAAACACCATATATTTT. Its translation: CASTDSILQGRSGNTIYF.

The chain combines TRBV19 with TRBJ1-2, with a weak D call TRBD1 (5 bases). There are 14 residues in the CDR3. The germline gives CDR1 LNHDA, CDR2 SQIVND (reference sequence). V shed 1 base and J shed 6 bases, with 12 bases lying between them. The CDR3 coding sequence is TGTGCCAGTAGTATAGTCCCGGCGGGGCATGGCTACACCTTC. Amino acid sequence: CASSIVPAGHGYTF. The full variable domain, its missing parts supplied by reference TRBV19 and TRBJ1-2, is DGGITQSPKYLFRKEGQNVTLSCEQNLNHDAMYWYRQDPGQGLRLIYYSQIVNDFQKGDIAEGYSVSREKKESFPLTVTSAQKNPTAFYLCASSIVPAGHGYTFGSGTRLTVV.

V is TRBV9 and J is TRBJ1-5; D ambiguous. Trimming cost V 1 base and J 4 bases, with 6 bases left between them. CDR3 length: 13 amino acids. Per germline, CDR1 SGDLS and CDR2 YYNGEE. The DNA for the CDR3 is TGTGCCAGCAGCGTACTCGGGAATCAGCCCCAGCATTTT. It encodes CASSVLGNQPQHF. Based on the CDR3 plus reference TRBV9 and TRBJ1-5, the full variable domain is DSGVTQTPKHLITATGQRVTLRCSPRSGDLSVYWYQQSLDQGLQFLIQYYNGEERAKGNILERFSAQQFPDLHSELNLSSLELGDSALYFCASSVLGNQPQHFGDGTRLSIL.

CDR3 in amino acids: CSASPSTSGITDTQYF. For the CDR3, the DNA is TGCAGTGCTAGTCCCTCCACTAGCGGGATCACAGATACGCAGTATTTT. The rearrangement links TRBV20-1 to TRBJ2-3; 10 bases are a match to TRBD2. The V gene end was trimmed by 3 bases and the J gene end by 2 bases; junction bases not matched to a gene: 8. The CDR3 runs to 16 residues. CDR1 and CDR2 from the germline V gene are DFQATT and SNEGSKA (reference sequence).

The chain employs TRBV28 and TRBJ2-7, with 8 bases that match TRBD1. Per germline, CDR1 MDHEN and CDR2 SYDVKM. The junction had 6 bases not matched to a gene; V was cut back by 3 bases and J by 5 bases. This CDR3 is built from 14 residues. CDR3 bases: TGTGCCAGCAGTTTCCGGGACAGGCTAAACGAGCAGTACTTC. Amino acids: CASSFRDRLNEQYF.

The CDR3 DNA reads as TGTGCCAGCAGTCTTATCGGGACTCTCGAAATCTCCTACGAGCAGTACTTC. Translating it yields CASSLIGTLEISYEQYF. V gene TRBV6-6 combines with J gene TRBJ2-7, with D perhaps TRBD2 (6 bases). Germline CDR1 and CDR2: MNHNY and SVGAGI (reference sequence). The ends were cut back, 5 bases at V and 0 bases at J, with 20 bases in the middle. The CDR3 has 17 amino acids.

The J gene is TRBJ2-7, the V gene TRBV5-4; D call uncertain. Per the germline V gene, CDR1 is SGHNT and CDR2 is YYREEE (reference sequence). Trimming shortened V by 4 bases and J by 5 bases, and 10 bases separated the two germline ends. The CDR3 extends over 12 amino acids. CDR3 sequence: CASSLLENEQYF. DNA for the CDR3: TGTGCCAGCAGCCTTCTAGAAAACGAGCAGTACTTC.

The CDR3 loop is CATSVSGLKFF. In DNA form, the CDR3 reads TGTGCCACCAGTGTTTCAGGGCTAAAGTTCTTC. The chain is built from TRBV24-1 and TRBJ2-1; the D gene is possibly TRBD1 (5 bases). Trimming cost V 5 bases and J 14 bases, with 12 bases left between them. CDR1 is KGHDR, CDR2 SFDVKD, per germline. This CDR3 region has 11 residues.

The V call is TRBV11-1, the J call TRBJ2-1; the match to TRBD1 covers 10 bases. The V and J ends lost 1 base and 10 bases, in that order; junction bases with no gene match: 4. Germline CDR1 and CDR2: SGHAT and FQDESV (reference sequence). The CDR3 is made up of 14 amino acids. CDR3 loop: CASSLGGQGKEQFF. The CDR3 DNA is TGTGCCAGCAGCTTAGGGGGACAGGGGAAAGAGCAGTTCTTC.

The V gene is TRBV4-2, the J gene TRBJ2-7; the match to TRBD1 covers 9 bases. CDR1 is LGHNA and CDR2 is YNFKEQ in the germline V gene. The CDR3 covers 15 residues. V lost 4 bases and J lost 4; bases outside the gene matches: 8. CDR3: CASSPTTGGVYEQYF. In DNA form, the CDR3 reads TGTGCCAGCAGCCCTACGACAGGGGGGGTATACGAGCAGTACTTC.

The genes are TRBV2 and TRBJ1-4; 8 nucleotides match TRBD1. The CDR3 runs 14 residues. Germline trimming cut 8 bases from V and 4 bases from J; bases unmatched to any gene: 6. In germline, CDR1 is SNHLY, CDR2 FYNNEI. CDR3 sequence: CASGWTGNNEKLFF. The CDR3 nucleotides are TGTGCCAGCGGTTGGACAGGGAATAATGAAAAACTGTTTTTT.

The chain employs TRBV19 and TRBJ2-1; D may be TRBD1 (6 bases). Germline lookup yields CDR1 LNHDA and CDR2 SQIVND (reference sequence). Trimming cost V 3 bases and J 10 bases, with 16 bases left between them. This CDR3 is built from 14 residues. The CDR3 DNA sequence: TGTGCCAGTAGTATCGGGCAGGGGACAAGGGAGCAGTTCTTC. Translated: CASSIGQGTREQFF.

CDR3 sequence: CASSRAGPRNEQFF. Here the CDR3 DNA reads TGCGCCAGCAGCCGAGCGGGGCCCAGGAATGAGCAGTTCTTC. The chain couples TRBV5-1 to TRBJ2-1; 7 bases fit TRBD2. Trimming cost V 4 bases and J 7 bases; bases outside gene matches: 8. CDR1 and CDR2 from the germline V gene are SGHRS and YFSETQ. The CDR3 length is 14 residues. Complete variable domain (other parts from reference TRBV5-1 and TRBJ2-1): KAGVTQTPRYLIKTRGQQVTLSCSPISGHRSVSWYQQTPGQGLQFLFEYFSETQRNKGNFPGRFSGRQFSNSRSEMNVSTLELGDSALYLCASSRAGPRNEQFFGPGTRLTVL.

The rearrangement links TRBV3-1 (or the pseudogene TRBV3-2) to TRBJ1-1; perhaps TRBD1 as D (5 bases). The germline V gene encodes CDR1 LGHDT and CDR2 YNNKEL (reference sequence). Trimming took off 4 bases at V and 0 bases at J, with 15 bases between the two ends. The CDR3 length is 16 residues. The CDR3, as DNA: TGTGCCAGCAGCCTTGGAACCTTACAGGTGAACACTGAAGCTTTCTTT. The encoded protein is CASSLGTLQVNTEAFF.

The rearrangement joins TRBV18 to TRBJ2-7; D is possibly TRBD1 (6 bases). CDR1 is KGHSH and CDR2 is LQKENI in the germline V gene. V dropped 2 bases and J dropped 3 bases, with 11 bases sitting between them. The length of the CDR3 is 14 residues. CDR3 coding DNA: TGTGCCAGCTCACCAACACGGACAGTCTACGAGCAGTACTTC. Encoded protein: CASSPTRTVYEQYF.

The chain recombines TRBV19 with TRBJ1-1, with 9 bases lining up with TRBD1. V trimming: 8 bases; J trimming: 0 bases; junction bases outside the gene matches: 19. The CDR3 consists of 19 residues. Germline CDR1 is LNHDA and CDR2 is SQIVND (reference sequence). The CDR3 coding sequence is TGTGCCAGTTATCCGGGACAGGGTCCCTTCCGACCCATGAACACTGAAGCTTTCTTT. Its translation: CASYPGQGPFRPMNTEAFF.

V is TRBV6-5 and J is TRBJ1-5; 7 bases align to TRBD1. V lost 8 bases, J lost 2 bases, and 9 bases stayed unmatched. Germline V gene lookup returns CDR1 MNHEY and CDR2 SVGAGI. CDR3 length: 15 residues. CDR3 in amino acids: CASRGQLTGNQPQHF. CDR3 coding DNA: TGTGCCAGCCGGGGACAGCTGACGGGCAATCAGCCCCAGCATTTT.

The chain couples TRBV6-1 to TRBJ2-3, with 9 bases matching TRBD2. This CDR3 spans 16 amino acids. The germline CDR1 and CDR2 sequences are MNHNS and SASEGT. The J segment lost 3 bases and the V segment lost 2 bases, leaving 6 bases of the junction unmatched. The CDR3 DNA follows: TGTGCCAGCAGTGAACCGGCGGGGGGGAGGACAGATACGCAGTATTTT. Residues: CASSEPAGGRTDTQYF.

This clone was picked up a small number of times. This sequence joins TRBV2 and TRBJ2-7; 9 nucleotides line up with TRBD1. CDR1 SNHLY and CDR2 FYNNEI come from the germline V gene. Trimming cost V 5 bases and J 5 bases; bases outside gene matches: 10. The CDR3 has 15 residues. CDR3 bases: TGTGCCAGCAGTTCCGGGACAGGGTTTTTGGACGAGCAGTACTTC. Translated, it gives CASSSGTGFLDEQYF.

This clone was seen once. As DNA, the CDR3 is TGTGCCAGCAGTTTCCTTCGTCCTGAGCCCCAGCATTTT. Translation: CASSFLRPEPQHF. The chain has TRBV12-3 or TRBV12-4 and TRBJ1-5; D call uncertain. CDR3 length: 13 amino acids. V lost 3 bases, J lost 8 bases, and 11 bases lay in between.

The CDR3 nucleotides read TGTGCCAGCAGTGAAGGGGGTCATGCTAGCGTCACCTACAATGAGCAGTTCTTC. It translates to CASSEGGHASVTYNEQFF. This chain connects TRBV2 to TRBJ2-1; perhaps TRBD2 as D (6 bases). The CDR3 runs 18 residues. Germline V gives CDR1 SNHLY, CDR2 FYNNEI. V was pared by 1 base and J by 2 bases, with 18 bases between. The complete variable domain, with remaining parts taken from reference TRBV2 and TRBJ2-1, reads EPEVTQTPSHQVTQMGQEVILRCVPISNHLYFYWYRQILGQKVEFLVSFYNNEISEKSEIFDDQFSVERPDGSNFTLKIRSTKLEDSAMYFCASSEGGHASVTYNEQFFGPGTRLTVL.

This chain connects TRBV3-1 (or the pseudogene TRBV3-2) to TRBJ2-5; 13 bases map to TRBD2. The V segment lost 1 base and the J segment 6 bases; nucleotides outside the gene matches: 11. Germline CDR1 is LGHDT and CDR2 is YNNKEL (reference sequence). This CDR3 is 18 amino acids long. CDR3 DNA sequence: TGTGCCAGCAGCCAAGTTCTATCGTGGACTAGCGGGAGAAAGACCCAGTACTTC. The encoded protein is CASSQVLSWTSGRKTQYF.

The rearrangement links TRBV6-5 to TRBJ1-5, with 8 bases that match TRBD1. Germline assignment: CDR1 MNHEY and CDR2 SVGAGI. V shed 4 bases and J 0 bases; nucleotides not matched to a gene: 2. There are 15 residues in the CDR3. The CDR3 region is CASSWTGSSNQPQHF. In nucleotides, the CDR3 is TGTGCCAGCAGTTGGACAGGGAGTAGCAATCAGCCCCAGCATTTT.

Notes on this clone: This specimen includes other DNA sequences encoding the same CDR3. The chain employs TRBV2 and TRBJ1-2, with D tentatively TRBD1 (5 bases). Germline assignment: CDR1 SNHLY and CDR2 FYNNEI. The V and J ends lost 2 bases and 4 bases respectively, with 5 bases between them. The length of the CDR3 is 12 residues. CDR3 sequence: CASSEQGYGYTF. The CDR3 bases are TGTGCCAGCAGTGAACAGGGCTATGGCTACACCTTC.

In its sample, this clone was seen once. J is TRBJ1-3 and V is TRBV6-5; D may be TRBD1 (5 bases). In germline, CDR1 is MNHEY, CDR2 SVGAGI. Trimming cost V 6 bases and J 6 bases, with 15 bases left between them. The CDR3 loop spans 14 amino acids. CDR3 bases: TGTGCCAGCAGCCCGGGGGGATCTAAAAACACCATATATTTT. Protein sequence: CASSPGGSKNTIYF.

The chain combines TRBV24-1 with TRBJ1-5, with D maybe TRBD1 (6 bases). Germline CDR1 KGHDR, CDR2 SFDVKD. The CDR3 has 15 amino acids. Trimming took off 7 bases at V and 3 bases at J, with 15 bases between the two ends. This CDR3 reads CATSPGVYNNQPQHF. In DNA form, the CDR3 reads TGTGCCACCAGCCCAGGGGTTTATAACAATCAGCCCCAGCATTTT.

The chain joins TRBV28 to TRBJ2-3, with D perhaps TRBD1 (6 bases). V lost 5 bases and J 2 bases, leaving 17 bases between the germline ends. The CDR3 consists of 16 residues. Germline CDR1 is MDHEN and CDR2 is SYDVKM. The CDR3 sequence is CASSQLGTRSTDTQYF. The CDR3 DNA follows: TGTGCCAGCAGTCAGCTAGGGACACGCTCCACAGATACGCAGTATTTT.

The CDR3 sequence is CASSRQAGRYNEQFF. CDR3 DNA: TGCGCCAGCAGCCGCCAAGCGGGGCGGTACAATGAGCAGTTCTTC. V gene TRBV5-1 combines with J gene TRBJ2-1; the match to TRBD2 covers 7 bases. This CDR3 contains 15 residues. Germline V CDR1 and CDR2: SGHRS, YFSETQ. J gave up 4 bases and V 4 bases, and 8 bases lay outside the gene matches.